Listed below are T cell receptor beta chains from one sample, sequenced in a study of blood T cells in healthy people across ages. TCRdb called the 5' RACE reads again in MiXCR, with one record for every CDR3 protein. The table shows more than 500,000 distinct CDR3 sequences, with about 25% occurring only once. Sequenced input: blood. The receptor set was obtained from a woman aged 70 to 79 in good health. Both conserved end residues are part of each CDR3. D genes are given only for firm matches. Clone size is given for some rows only: seen once, a few or many times, or a class if the clone is expanded.

d_call clone_size j_call v_call cdr3_aa cdr3_nt
TRBD1 few TRBJ2-5 TRBV20-1 CSAEPGQGFQETQYF TGCAGTGCCGAACCGGGACAGGGGTTCCAAGAGACCCAGTACTTC
NA many TRBJ2-4 TRBV5-6 CASSLATGSKNIQYF TGTGCCAGCAGCTTGGCCACGGGGTCCAAAAACATTCAGTACTTC
TRBD1 NA TRBJ2-7 TRBV27 CASSPGQFLPYEQYF TGTGCCAGCAGCCCGGGACAGTTCCTTCCCTACGAGCAGTACTTC
TRBD1 NA TRBJ1-1 TRBV5-1 CASRIRDRNTEAFF TGCGCCAGCAGAATTCGGGACAGGAACACTGAAGCTTTCTTT
TRBD1 few TRBJ1-4 TRBV5-1 CASRTGENEKLFF TGCGCCAGCCGGACAGGGGAAAATGAAAAACTGTTTTTT
NA NA TRBJ1-6 TRBV3-1 CASSQVGGIDNNSPLHF TGTGCCAGCAGCCAAGTAGGAGGCATCGACAATAATTCACCCCTCCACTTT
TRBD2 few TRBJ2-3 TRBV20-1 CSAISGGAEGDTQYF TGCAGTGCCATTAGCGGGGGGGCAGAAGGGGATACGCAGTATTTT
NA NA TRBJ2-2 TRBV6-5 CASTQSPGTGELFF TGTGCCAGCACTCAGTCGCCGGGCACCGGGGAGCTGTTTTTT
TRBD1 NA TRBJ1-5 TRBV12-3/TRBV12-4 CASSATGNNQPQHF TGTGCCAGCAGTGCGACAGGGAATAATCAGCCCCAGCATTTT
TRBD1 NA TRBJ2-7 TRBV2 CASRATGTHEQYF TGTGCCAGCAGAGCGACAGGGACCCACGAGCAGTACTTC
NA NA TRBJ1-1 TRBV7-2 CASSLFAAGQAFF TGTGCCAGCAGCTTGTTCGCGGCAGGGCAAGCTTTCTTT
NA NA TRBJ1-4 TRBV3-1 CASSLRDGENEKLFF TGTGCCAGCAGCCTCCGGGACGGCGAGAATGAAAAACTGTTTTTT
TRBD2 few TRBJ2-1 TRBV2 CASKYSGGYNEQFF TGTGCCAGCAAATATAGCGGGGGTTACAATGAGCAGTTCTTC
NA NA TRBJ2-5 TRBV29-1 CSVAGAGETQYF TGCAGCGTGGCAGGGGCGGGAGAGACCCAGTACTTC
NA few TRBJ1-4 TRBV12-3/TRBV12-4 CASSWDGWGGEKLFF TGTGCCAGCAGCTGGGACGGATGGGGTGGTGAAAAACTGTTTTTT
TRBD1 many TRBJ1-1 TRBV18 CASSPPTGVNTEAFF TGTGCCAGCTCACCACCGACAGGGGTGAACACTGAAGCTTTCTTT
NA NA TRBJ2-5 TRBV20-1 CSATPGEIQETQYF TGCAGTGCGACCCCGGGGGAAATACAAGAGACCCAGTACTTC
NA NA TRBJ2-1 TRBV7-9 CASRGVGNEQFF TGTGCCAGCAGGGGCGTTGGCAATGAGCAGTTCTTC
NA many TRBJ2-5 TRBV5-1 CASSFAQETQYF TGCGCCAGCAGCTTCGCCCAAGAGACCCAGTACTTC
TRBD2 NA TRBJ2-3 TRBV20-1 CSARPGGAPRDTQCF TGCAGTGCTAGGCCGGGGGGGGCCCCCAGGGATACGCAGTGTTTT
NA few TRBJ2-2 TRBV20-1 CSASGAVTGELFF TGCAGTGCTAGCGGAGCAGTAACCGGGGAGCTGTTTTTT
NA NA TRBJ1-4 TRBV5-1 CASSLGSGSLNEKLFF TGCGCCAGCAGCTTGGGTTCGGGCAGCCTTAATGAAAAACTGTTTTTT
NA few TRBJ2-1 TRBV24-1 CTTSEPGNNEQFF TGTACCACCAGTGAACCAGGGAACAATGAGCAGTTCTTC
NA NA TRBJ2-5 TRBV5-1 CASSLVSRQETQYF TGCGCCAGCAGCTTGGTTTCGAGACAAGAGACCCAGTACTTC
NA NA TRBJ1-4 TRBV7-2 CASRVPSSERLFF TGTGCCAGCAGGGTTCCCTCTTCAGAAAGACTGTTTTTT
TRBD1 few TRBJ1-1 TRBV18 CASSPSGQATEAFF TGTGCCAGCTCACCAAGTGGACAGGCCACTGAAGCTTTCTTT
NA few TRBJ2-7 TRBV5-6 CASSPRARGSYEQYF TGTGCCAGCAGCCCACGGGCGCGAGGATCCTACGAGCAGTACTTC
TRBD1 few TRBJ1-3 TRBV12-3/TRBV12-4 CATQNRGSGNTIYF TGTGCCACCCAAAACAGGGGCTCTGGAAACACCATATATTTT
TRBD2 NA TRBJ2-1 TRBV7-8 CASSLRGLAGGPQNNEQFF TGTGCCAGCAGCTTACGCGGGCTAGCGGGGGGGCCCCAGAACAATGAGCAGTTCTTC
NA few TRBJ1-2 TRBV4-3 CASSQLQGDYGYTF TGCGCCAGCAGCCAATTACAGGGAGATTATGGCTACACCTTC
TRBD1 few TRBJ1-5 TRBV7-2 CASSLQGTGGQPQHF TGTGCCAGCAGTTTACAGGGGACAGGGGGTCAGCCCCAGCATTTT
TRBD1 NA TRBJ2-6 TRBV2 CASRQGLTGANVLTF TGTGCCAGCAGACAGGGGTTAACGGGGGCCAACGTCCTGACTTTC
TRBD1 few TRBJ2-5 TRBV6-2/TRBV6-3 CASTLGQRETQYF TGTGCCAGCACCCTGGGACAGCGAGAGACCCAGTACTTC
TRBD2 NA TRBJ2-1 TRBV11-2 CASSSGGYLGNEQFF TGTGCCAGCAGCTCCGGGGGGTACCTGGGGAATGAGCAGTTCTTC
NA few TRBJ2-1 TRBV13 CASSLRAGNNEQFF TGTGCCAGCAGCTTGAGGGCGGGGAACAATGAGCAGTTCTTC
NA many TRBJ1-4 TRBV18 CASSPPSSEKLFF TGTGCCAGCTCACCCCCGTCGAGCGAAAAACTGTTTTTT
NA NA TRBJ1-1 TRBV12-3/TRBV12-4 CASSFGPNTEAFF TGTGCCAGCAGTTTTGGCCCGAACACTGAAGCTTTCTTT
TRBD1 NA TRBJ1-1 TRBV6-6 CASSRGRQGATGEAFF TGTGCCAGCAGCCGGGGGAGACAGGGGGCGACGGGTGAAGCTTTCTTT
TRBD2 few TRBJ2-5 TRBV25-1 CASGLTSGGKETQYF TGTGCCAGCGGACTTACTAGCGGGGGTAAAGAGACCCAGTACTTC
TRBD2 few TRBJ2-1 TRBV3-1 CASSQDLGSGRLNEQFF TGTGCCAGCAGCCAAGATCTAGGGAGCGGGAGGTTAAATGAGCAGTTCTTC
TRBD2 NA TRBJ2-2 TRBV20-1 CSARAGVEPGELFF TGCAGTGCTAGGGCGGGGGTGGAACCCGGGGAGCTGTTTTTT
NA few TRBJ2-3 TRBV7-2 CASSSLGGRRTDTQYF TGTGCCAGCAGCTCTCTGGGGGGGCGACGCACAGATACGCAGTATTTT
TRBD2 many TRBJ2-1 TRBV20-1 CSAGLGAGGYNEQFF TGCAGTGCTGGGCTGGGAGCGGGGGGTTACAATGAGCAGTTCTTC
TRBD2 few TRBJ2-1 TRBV30 CASRGAGVHEQFF TGTGCCTCGCGCGGGGCGGGGGTACATGAGCAGTTCTTC
NA NA TRBJ2-5 TRBV6-1 CASSVKFGGGQETQYF TGTGCCAGCAGTGTAAAGTTCGGAGGGGGCCAAGAGACCCAGTACTTC
NA NA TRBJ1-1 TRBV20-1 CSARYWDTALGAFF TGCAGTGCTAGGTACTGGGACACCGCCTTAGGGGCTTTCTTT